This is a list of T cell receptor beta chains from one sample in a study of PD-1 and CTLA-4 blockade in melanoma. Data came from immunoSEQ multiplex PCR; TCRdb stores just in-frame clones and leaves some out. Of some 21,000 clones listed, approximately 89% were seen once; the top ten hold 6.5% to 9%. The source material was CD8+ T cells from peripheral blood, sampled before anti-PD-1 treatment. The receptors derive from a human donor with melanoma. CDR3s include the opening cysteine and the closing phenylalanine or tryptophan. The D gene is left open where the match is weak. Clone size appears in some rows only: once, few, many, or a class for an expanded clone.

clone_size j_call d_call v_call cdr3_nt cdr3_aa
NA TRBJ1-2 NA TRBV6-6 TGTGCCAGCAGTTACTCGGTTGGGCCCCGGGTAGATGGCTACACCTTC CASSYSVGPRVDGYTF
NA TRBJ2-7 NA TRBV7-6 TGTGCCAGCAGCTTAGGAGCGCTAGGCCTGGAGCAGTACTTC CASSLGALGLEQYF
NA TRBJ1-1 NA TRBV28 TGTGCCAGCAGTTTGTTGAGAACTGAAGCTTTCTTT CASSLLRTEAFF
NA TRBJ2-3 TRBD2 TRBV6-6 TGTGCCAGCAGTCTGGCGTGGGGGGGAAGGGATACGCAGTATTTT CASSLAWGGRDTQYF
NA TRBJ2-2 NA TRBV27 TGTGCCAGCAGTTTAGCCAGAACCGATACCGGGGAGCTGTTTTTT CASSLARTDTGELFF
NA TRBJ1-1 NA TRBV30 TGTGCCTGGAGTGTAGGCGCCCCTGAACCTTTCTTT CAWSVGAPEPFF
NA TRBJ2-2 NA TRBV3-1/TRBV3-2 TGTGCCAGCAGCCAAGGACAGAACACCGGGGAGCTGTTTTTT CASSQGQNTGELFF
NA TRBJ2-7 NA TRBV27 TGTGCCAGCACCTTTGGGGGGGAGCAGTACTTC CASTFGGEQYF
NA TRBJ2-3 NA TRBV28 TGTGCCAGCAGGCTCCGTAGCACAGATACGCAGTATTTT CASRLRSTDTQYF
NA TRBJ2-1 NA TRBV5-5 TGTGCCAGCAGCTTTTCTGAGCAGTTCTTC CASSFSEQFF
NA TRBJ1-5 NA TRBV27 TGTGCCAGCAGTCGCCGGGGAGGTGGATATAGCAATCAGCCCCAGCATTTT CASSRRGGGYSNQPQHF
once TRBJ1-2 TRBD1 TRBV2 TGTGCCAGCAGCCTCGGACAGGGGGGCTATGGCTACACCTTC CASSLGQGGYGYTF
NA TRBJ1-6 NA TRBV12-5 TGTGCTAGTGTTACGTTGAACCTATCACCCCTCCACTTT CASVTLNLSPLHF
NA TRBJ2-3 NA TRBV7-2 TGTGCCAGCAGCGATTTTGACCTACTAAGCACAGATACGCAGTATTTT CASSDFDLLSTDTQYF
NA TRBJ2-3 NA TRBV5-1 TGCGCCAGCAGCTCGCCGGGGCTGGGGACAGATACGCAGTATTTT CASSSPGLGTDTQYF
NA TRBJ1-4 TRBD1 TRBV9 TGTGCCAGCAGCGTAGGGGTGGGACAGGCTGAGGGGGAAAAACTGTTTTTT CASSVGVGQAEGEKLFF
once TRBJ1-2 NA TRBV6-2/TRBV6-3 TGTGCCAGCAGTTACAGCGACAGCCACAACTATGGCTACACCTTC CASSYSDSHNYGYTF
NA TRBJ2-7 TRBD1 TRBV27 TGTGCCAGCAGTCTACAGGGGCCCCGGTTCAGTGAGCAGTACTTC CASSLQGPRFSEQYF
NA TRBJ2-7 TRBD1 TRBV28 TGTGCCAGCGAGACCCCCGACAGGGCCTACGAGCAGTACTTC CASETPDRAYEQYF
NA TRBJ2-5 NA TRBV11-2 TGTGCCAGCAGCATTCAGGGGAACCAAGAGACCCAGTACTTC CASSIQGNQETQYF
NA TRBJ1-1 NA TRBV10-3 TGTGCCATCAGTGAGTCGATAGATACTGAAGCTTTCTTT CAISESIDTEAFF
NA TRBJ2-6 TRBD2 TRBV27 TGTGCCAGCAGTTTGGGGGGGGACCTCCCCCTTTCTGGGGCCAACGTCCTGACTTTC CASSLGGDLPLSGANVLTF
NA TRBJ1-4 NA TRBV7-9 TGTGCCAGCAGCTTAGGGCCCATTAATGAAAAACTGTTTTTT CASSLGPINEKLFF
NA TRBJ1-4 NA TRBV5-6 TGTGCCAGCACCGTGGATGAGGGGGGAGGTGAAAAACTGTTTTTT CASTVDEGGGEKLFF
NA TRBJ2-7 NA TRBV5-8 TGTGCCAGCAGTCCGGAAGGAGCAGTCCTATCCTACGAGCAGTACTTC CASSPEGAVLSYEQYF
NA TRBJ2-7 TRBD1 TRBV15 TGTGCCACCAGCAACTACAGGGGCTACGAGCAGTACTTC CATSNYRGYEQYF
NA TRBJ2-5 NA TRBV7-8 TGTGCCAGCAGCTTAGCGGGGGGAGAGGAGACCCAGTACTTC CASSLAGGEETQYF
NA TRBJ1-4 TRBD1 TRBV7-9 TGTGCCAGCAGCCGAGGGACAGCAACTAATGAAAAACTGTTTTTT CASSRGTATNEKLFF
once TRBJ2-2 TRBD1 TRBV19 TGTGCCAGTAGTGGCGACAGGGAAGCGAACACCGGGGAGCTGTTTTTT CASSGDREANTGELFF
NA TRBJ1-5 NA TRBV6-2/TRBV6-3 TGTGCCAGCAGTTACTCGTCAGCCCTGGCGAATCAGCCCCAGCATTTT CASSYSSALANQPQHF
once TRBJ2-2 TRBD1 TRBV28 TGTGCCAGCAGTCTCAGGGGGTCGAACACCGGGGAGCTGTTTTTT CASSLRGSNTGELFF
NA TRBJ1-5 TRBD1 TRBV6-5 TGTGCCAGCAGTTACAGGGCAGGGGGGAATCAGCCCCAGCATTTT CASSYRAGGNQPQHF
NA TRBJ2-7 NA TRBV28 TGTGCCAGCAGTTCCCCCTTCGAGCCACAAAGCTCCTACGAGCAGTACTTC CASSSPFEPQSSYEQYF
NA TRBJ2-7 TRBD1 TRBV6-5 TGTGCCAGCAGAGACAGGGGATCCTACGAGCAGTACTTC CASRDRGSYEQYF
NA TRBJ2-2 TRBD1 TRBV29-1 TGCAGCGTTACAGGGGGCCAAGGCACCGGGGAGCTGTTTTTT CSVTGGQGTGELFF
once TRBJ2-7 NA TRBV11-2 TGTGCCAGCAGCTTAGCCGGGGTGGCCTACGAGCAGTACTTC CASSLAGVAYEQYF
NA TRBJ2-3 NA TRBV24-1 TGTGCCACCAGTGATGGACGAAGCACAGATACGCAGTATTTT CATSDGRSTDTQYF
few TRBJ2-7 TRBD2 TRBV6-2/TRBV6-3 TGTGCCAGCAGCCACCTAGCGGGGGACGAGCAGTACTTC CASSHLAGDEQYF
NA TRBJ1-1 NA TRBV3-1/TRBV3-2 TGTGCCAGCAGCCAAGGGGACCCCGTGTATCTCACTGAAGCTTTCTTT CASSQGDPVYLTEAFF
NA TRBJ1-2 TRBD1 TRBV12-3/TRBV12-4 TGTGCCAGCAGTCGCCGGGACAGGGTTGGCTACACCTTC CASSRRDRVGYTF
NA TRBJ1-1 NA TRBV6-5 TGTGCCAGCAGTTACGGGGTCACATTGAACACTGAAGCTTTCTTT CASSYGVTLNTEAFF
NA TRBJ1-1 NA TRBV11-2 TGTGCCAGCAGCGCACACCAGAACACTGAAGCTTTCTTT CASSAHQNTEAFF
once TRBJ2-2 NA TRBV9 TGTGCCAGCAGCGCCGACACCGGGGAGCTGTTTTTT CASSADTGELFF
NA TRBJ2-1 TRBD2 TRBV28 TGTGCCAGCAGTTCTCCCGGGACTAGCGGGGTGATGGAGTTCTTC CASSSPGTSGVMEFF
NA TRBJ2-7 TRBD1 TRBV28 TGTGCCAGCAGCTGGGACAGTGACGAGCAGTACTTC CASSWDSDEQYF
once TRBJ1-5 NA TRBV30 TGTGCCTGGAGTGTAGGGGAGGGAAACGCCAATCAGCCCCAGCATTTT CAWSVGEGNANQPQHF
NA TRBJ2-2 NA TRBV7-9 TGTGCCAGCAGCTTATTTTCAGGGGAGACCGGGGAGCTGTTTTTT CASSLFSGETGELFF
NA TRBJ2-1 NA TRBV4-3 TGCGCCAGCAGCCAAAAACGGGGGCCGGGGTACAATGAGCAGTTCTTC CASSQKRGPGYNEQFF